This T cell receptor (beta chain) was identified in a study of cytomegalovirus exposure and HLA in healthy donors. The donors were members of the validation cohort, which comprised 120 subjects and was separate from the first cohort of 666 subjects. Trimming pared 5 bases from V and 6 bases from J, leaving 17 bases between. Germline V CDR1 and CDR2: LNHDA, SQIVND (reference sequence). The CDR3 length is 15 residues. Study-level findings and limits: According to a subsequent analysis, TCR clusters from the first cohort were inclined to appear together in the 110 or so validation repertoires. As was reported, the classifier diagnosed cytomegalovirus status with high specificity and sensitivity.

The protocol was immunoSEQ multiplex PCR, while the TCRdb copy is restricted to in-frame clones and leaves out a portion. The table includes 150,000 to 180,000 clones, about 82% detected once. As for this clone: Its specificity is unknown.

This sequence originates from a human donor in good health. The chain links TRBV19 to TRBJ2-1; the D gene is possibly TRBD2 (7 bases). Sequenced input: PBMCs. DNA for the CDR3: TGTGCCAGTAGTCTGGGGGGGGGCCGTGGCAATGAGCAGTTCTTC. Protein product: CASSLGGGRGNEQFF.